Presented here are 26 T cell receptor beta chains from one specimen sequenced in a study of blood T cell repertoires in COVID-19. Using immunoSEQ multiplex PCR, the repertoire was profiled, and TCRdb retains in-frame clones only, with some absent. The sample shows roughly 190,000 clones, more than 70% of them seen only once. Sequencing was carried out using peripheral blood. The origin of the receptors is a woman aged 60 to 75 with acute or convalescent COVID-19.

This chain links TRBV2 with TRBJ1-5, with TRBD1 matching over 10 bases. Germline CDR1 and CDR2: SNHLY and FYNNEI. The CDR3 is 15 residues long. With 1 base clipped from V and 4 bases from J, the junction kept 1 base outside the gene matches. CDR3 DNA sequence: TGTGCCAGCAGTGAAGGGGACAGGGGTAATCAGCCCCAGCATTTT. Translating gives CASSEGDRGNQPQHF.

The chain uses TRBV18 and TRBJ1-4; possible D gene TRBD1, 5 bases. The CDR3 has 15 residues. V lost 3 bases, J lost 6 bases, and 14 bases lay in between. The germline V gene has CDR1 KGHSH and CDR2 LQKENI. The CDR3 is CASSPWGGPDEKLFF. The CDR3 bases are TGTGCCAGCTCACCGTGGGGGGGTCCGGATGAAAAACTGTTTTTT.

The chain carries TRBV10-3 and TRBJ1-6; a weak D match, TRBD1 (5 bases). Trimming cost V 5 bases and J 7 bases, with 12 bases left between them. Germline-derived CDR1 and CDR2 are ENHRY and SYGVKD. The CDR3 is 14 amino acids. In DNA, the CDR3 is TGTGCCATCAGTTCAGGGTTAGAGAATTCACCCCTCCACTTT. As protein: CAISSGLENSPLHF.

The chain links TRBV6-5 to TRBJ1-5; 9 positions agree with TRBD1. J was trimmed by 4 bases and V by 2 bases; bases with no gene match: 0. The germline V gene encodes CDR1 MNHEY and CDR2 SVGAGI. The length of the CDR3 is 14 residues. For the CDR3, the DNA is TGTGCCAGCAGTTACGGACAGGGGAATCAGCCCCAGCATTTT. This sequence encodes CASSYGQGNQPQHF.

The rearrangement links TRBV27 to TRBJ2-3, with TRBD1 matching over 8 bases. In germline, CDR1 is MNHEY, CDR2 SMNVEV (reference sequence). V lost 5 bases, J lost 6 bases, and 10 bases stayed unmatched. The CDR3 consists of 15 residues. The CDR3 reads CASSADRGHGDTQYF. In DNA, the CDR3 is TGTGCCAGCAGTGCCGACAGGGGCCATGGGGATACGCAGTATTTT.

This chain uses TRBV19 with TRBJ1-1; TRBD1 aligns across 7 bases. Per germline, CDR1 LNHDA and CDR2 SQIVND (reference sequence). Trimming at V came to 1 base and at J to 0 bases, leaving 5 bases not matched to a gene. This CDR3 has 16 amino acids. The CDR3 reads CASSIGTGHMNTEAFF. CDR3 DNA sequence: TGTGCCAGTAGTATAGGGACAGGACACATGAACACTGAAGCTTTCTTT. Filled out from reference TRBV19 and TRBJ1-1, the complete variable domain reads DGGITQSPKYLFRKEGQNVTLSCEQNLNHDAMYWYRQDPGQGLRLIYYSQIVNDFQKGDIAEGYSVSREKKESFPLTVTSAQKNPTAFYLCASSIGTGHMNTEAFFGQGTRLTVV.

The CDR3 region has the DNA TGCAGCGTTTGGGTGACAGGGGGCGCCGAAAAACTGTTTTTT. As protein: CSVWVTGGAEKLFF. The chain combines TRBV29-1 with TRBJ1-4; the match to TRBD1 covers 10 bases. The V gene's germline CDR1 is SQVTM and CDR2 ANQGSEA. This CDR3 is built from 14 residues. V shed 5 bases, J shed 8 bases, and the junction held 8 bases outside the gene matches.

DNA for the CDR3: TGTGCCAGCAGGAGCGGGAGCCTGGACAATGAGCAGTTCTTC. Its protein is CASRSGSLDNEQFF. This chain links TRBV28 with TRBJ2-1, with 8 bases identical to TRBD2. With V trimmed by 6 bases and J by 5 bases, 6 bases remained unmatched. CDR3 size: 14 residues. Germline loops: CDR1 MDHEN, CDR2 SYDVKM.

The chain is built from TRBV9 and TRBJ2-1; D uncertain. The V gene's germline CDR1 is SGDLS and CDR2 YYNGEE. CDR3 length: 16 amino acids. The V and J ends lost 0 bases and 0 bases respectively, with 10 bases between them. Here the CDR3 reads CASSVVAESSYNEQFF. The DNA for the CDR3 is TGTGCCAGCAGCGTAGTGGCGGAGAGCTCCTACAATGAGCAGTTCTTC. Together with reference TRBV9 and TRBJ2-1, the CDR3 gives the full variable domain: DSGVTQTPKHLITATGQRVTLRCSPRSGDLSVYWYQQSLDQGLQFLIQYYNGEERAKGNILERFSAQQFPDLHSELNLSSLELGDSALYFCASSVVAESSYNEQFFGPGTRLTVL.

The sample holds many counts of this clone. The chain links TRBV18 to TRBJ2-3, with 9 bases lining up with TRBD2. CDR1 and CDR2 from the germline V gene are KGHSH and LQKENI. This CDR3 has 18 amino acids. With V trimmed by 4 bases and J by 4 bases, 15 bases remained unmatched. Written as DNA, the CDR3 is TGTGCCAGCTCACGGCCTAGGGGTAGCGGGAGCGTAGCAGATACGCAGTATTTT. Its protein product is CASSRPRGSGSVADTQYF.

The gene calls are TRBV7-6 and TRBJ2-3; 7 bases map to TRBD2. CDR3 length: 15 residues. V trimming: 5 bases; J trimming: 1 base; junction bases outside the gene matches: 6. Looked up from germline, CDR1 is SGHVS and CDR2 is FNYEAQ. The CDR3 reads CASSGWLAGTDTQYF. The CDR3 DNA sequence: TGTGCCAGCAGCGGGTGGCTAGCGGGCACAGATACGCAGTATTTT.

The chain has TRBV6-6 and TRBJ1-1; D unresolved. Germline V gives CDR1 MNHNY, CDR2 SVGAGI (reference sequence). The CDR3 is made up of 14 amino acids. V was clipped by 5 bases and J by 4 bases, with 14 bases between them. The CDR3 here is CASSEGGRGTEAFF. CDR3 sequence (DNA): TGTGCCAGCAGTGAGGGCGGTCGGGGCACTGAAGCTTTCTTT.

The gene calls are TRBV18 and TRBJ2-2; D uncertain. The CDR3 spans 14 residues. CDR1 is KGHSH and CDR2 is LQKENI in the germline V gene. V dropped 1 base and J dropped 4 bases, with 7 bases sitting between them. The CDR3 protein is CASSPLQSTGELFF. The CDR3 DNA reads TGTGCCAGCTCACCACTACAGTCCACCGGGGAGCTGTTTTTT. The complete variable domain, with remaining parts taken from reference TRBV18 and TRBJ2-2, reads NAGVMQNPRHLVRRRGQEARLRCSPMKGHSHVYWYRQLPEEGLKFMVYLQKENIIDESGMPKERFSAEFPKEGPSILRIQQVVRGDSAAYFCASSPLQSTGELFFGEGSRLTVL.

The chain uses TRBV6-6 and TRBJ1-1; a possible D gene is TRBD1 (6 bases). Germline CDR1 MNHNY, CDR2 SVGAGI (reference sequence). The CDR3 spans 14 residues. The V and J ends lost 7 bases and 6 bases respectively, with 18 bases between them. The CDR3 DNA sequence: TGTGCCAGCACACGAGGGGGGGAATGGGCTGAAGCTTTCTTT. Translating it yields CASTRGGEWAEAFF.

For this clone: Other DNA sequences of this sample code for an identical CDR3. The rearrangement joins TRBV5-1 to TRBJ1-3; D is unresolved. V lost 0 bases and J 0 bases, leaving 7 bases between the germline ends. The germline V gene encodes CDR1 SGHRS and CDR2 YFSETQ. The CDR3 consists of 15 residues. CDR3 nucleotide sequence: TGCGCCAGCAGCTTGGAGCGGGGCTCTGGAAACACCATATATTTT. Amino acid sequence: CASSLERGSGNTIYF.

The chain joins TRBV5-1 to TRBJ1-2, with 7 positions matching TRBD1. V gave up 1 base and J gave up 2 bases; unmatched junction bases: 2. The CDR3 is 14 residues long. Germline lookup yields CDR1 SGHRS and CDR2 YFSETQ. Here the CDR3 reads CASSLKGQNYGYTF. The CDR3 coding sequence is TGCGCCAGCAGCTTGAAGGGACAGAACTATGGCTACACCTTC.

This clone has only a few counts. The chain is built from TRBV27 and TRBJ1-4; 8 bases are a match to TRBD1. The V gene's germline CDR1 is MNHEY and CDR2 SMNVEV (reference sequence). With V trimmed by 6 bases and J by 10 bases, 10 bases remained unmatched. The CDR3 is 14 amino acids. The CDR3 region has the DNA TGTGCCAGCAGCTACACAGGGGGTACGGGAAAACTGTTTTTT. Translation gives CASSYTGGTGKLFF. Supplemented by reference TRBV27 and TRBJ1-4, the full variable domain reads EAQVTQNPRYLITVTGKKLTVTCSQNMNHEYMSWYRQDPGLGLRQIYYSMNVEVTDKGDVPEGYKVSRKEKRNFPLILESPSPNQTSLYFCASSYTGGTGKLFFGSGTQLSVL.

The rearrangement uses TRBV7-8 and TRBJ1-6; D ambiguous. Trimming pared 5 bases from V and 8 bases from J, leaving 13 bases between. The germline V gene encodes CDR1 SGHVS and CDR2 FQNEAQ. CDR3 length equals 14 residues. The CDR3 DNA sequence: TGTGCCAGCAGCCCCTCTTTGGGAGATTCACCCCTCCACTTT. Its protein product is CASSPSLGDSPLHF.

The chain's CDR3 is CASSSGTGRVYEQYF. The CDR3, as DNA: TGTGCCAGCAGTTCCGGGACAGGGAGAGTTTACGAGCAGTACTTC. The rearrangement uses TRBV28 and TRBJ2-7; 9 bases are a match to TRBD1. Germline assignment: CDR1 MDHEN and CDR2 SYDVKM. CDR3 length: 15 amino acids. V dropped 4 bases and J dropped 4; count of bases not matched to a gene: 8.

The count of this clone is one. The chain is built from TRBV6-2 or TRBV6-3 and TRBJ2-3, with D possibly being TRBD2 (7 bases). Trimming removed 6 bases from V and 2 bases from J, with 27 bases in between. This CDR3 has 19 amino acids. CDR1 and CDR2 from the germline V gene are MNHEY and SVGEGT. The CDR3 spells CASSPQGLGLKRYTDTQYF. CDR3 coding DNA: TGTGCCAGCAGCCCTCAGGGGTTGGGACTAAAGCGGTACACAGATACGCAGTATTTT.

This chain links TRBV18 with TRBJ2-5; possibly TRBD2 for D (6 bases). This CDR3 region has 19 residues. Germline V gene lookup returns CDR1 KGHSH and CDR2 LQKENI. The V gene lost 3 bases and the J gene lost 2 bases, with 25 bases spanning the gap. CDR3 region: CASSPQPFWGGKRQETQYF. The CDR3, as DNA: TGTGCCAGCTCACCCCAACCCTTCTGGGGCGGGAAGAGGCAAGAGACCCAGTACTTC. The whole variable domain, filled in from reference TRBV18 and TRBJ2-5, reads NAGVMQNPRHLVRRRGQEARLRCSPMKGHSHVYWYRQLPEEGLKFMVYLQKENIIDESGMPKERFSAEFPKEGPSILRIQQVVRGDSAAYFCASSPQPFWGGKRQETQYFGPGTRLLVL.

V and J are TRBV3-1 (or the pseudogene TRBV3-2) and TRBJ2-3; weak D call: TRBD2 (5 bases). CDR1 LGHDT and CDR2 YNNKEL come from the germline V gene (reference sequence). Trimming took 0 bases from V and 0 from J, leaving 10 bases between them. This CDR3 has 16 residues. The chain's CDR3 is CASSQEVGGSTDTQYF. CDR3 nucleotide sequence: TGTGCCAGCAGCCAAGAAGTCGGCGGGAGCACAGATACGCAGTATTTT.

The chain couples TRBV9 to TRBJ1-6; 8 bases are a match to TRBD1. This CDR3 has 14 amino acids. Germline V gives CDR1 SGDLS, CDR2 YYNGEE. V shed 4 bases, J shed 7 bases, and the junction held 4 bases outside the gene matches. Here the CDR3 reads CASSPGQENSPLHF. CDR3 in DNA: TGTGCCAGCAGCCCGGGACAGGAAAATTCACCCCTCCACTTT.

The chain carries TRBV4-1 and TRBJ2-2, with 11 bases fitting TRBD2. The CDR3 sequence is 17 residues long. Germline CDR1 and CDR2: MGHRA and YSYEKL. Unmatched junction bases numbered 2, after V lost 2 bases and J lost 0 bases. CDR3 loop: CASSQTGLAANTGELFF. For the CDR3, the DNA is TGCGCCAGCAGCCAAACGGGACTAGCGGCGAACACCGGGGAGCTGTTTTTT.

V and J are TRBV20-1 and TRBJ1-2, with no clear D. This CDR3 region has 11 residues. The V end was cut by 4 bases, the J end by 3 bases, with 6 bases between. Germline CDR1 and CDR2: DFQATT and SNEGSKA (reference sequence). The CDR3 DNA sequence: TGCAGTGCTATTTCGGACTATGGCTACACCTTC. It is translated as CSAISDYGYTF.

The chain is built from TRBV3-1 (or the pseudogene TRBV3-2) and TRBJ2-1; 9 bases agree with TRBD2. The CDR3 spans 17 residues. The germline V gene encodes CDR1 LGHDT and CDR2 YNNKEL (reference sequence). V gave up 1 base and J gave up 5 bases; unmatched junction bases: 9. The CDR3 DNA sequence: TGTGCCAGCAGCCAAGCCCCCCCGCTAGCGGGGAACAATGAGCAGTTCTTC. Translation: CASSQAPPLAGNNEQFF.